These 8 T cell receptor beta chains were all obtained from the same sample, sequenced in a study of cytomegalovirus exposure and HLA in healthy donors. 13 Jbeta primers and 60 Vbeta primers were used for the PCR. The data were produced by immunoSEQ multiplex PCR, yet TCRdb's version contains in-frame clones alone and is incomplete. The data contain fewer than 150,000 clones, 74% of them singletons. The material sequenced was PBMCs. Receptors were obtained from a woman aged 50 to 60 in good health and CMV-seropositive.

V gene TRBV7-9 combines with J gene TRBJ1-4; 10 nucleotides align to TRBD1. The J segment lost 9 bases and the V segment lost 5 bases, leaving 9 bases of the junction unmatched. The CDR3 covers 15 residues. From germline, CDR1 is SEHNR and CDR2 FQNEAQ (reference sequence). CDR3 region: CASSAPGQGSQKLFF. For the CDR3, the DNA is TGTGCCAGCAGCGCCCCGGGACAGGGGTCGCAAAAACTGTTTTTT.

CDR3 protein: CASSLSGSYNEQFF. CDR3 sequence (DNA): TGTGCCAGCAGCTTATCGGGCTCCTACAATGAGCAGTTCTTC. The chain recombines TRBV11-2 with TRBJ2-1, with no clear D. Germline-derived CDR1 and CDR2 are SGHAT and FQNNGV. Trimming left V 2 bases short and J 0 bases short, with 5 bases between. This CDR3 contains 14 residues. The full variable domain, with the rest looked up from reference TRBV11-2 and TRBJ2-1, is EAGVAQSPRYKIIEKRQSVAFWCNPISGHATLYWYQQILGQGPKLLIQFQNNGVVDDSQLPKDRFSAERLKGVDSTLKIQPAKLEDSAVYLCASSLSGSYNEQFFGPGTRLTVL.

CDR3 nucleotide sequence: TGTGCTAGTGGTTTCGCTTACCGGGACAGGGTAGCAACTAATGAAAAACTGTTTTTT. Amino acids: CASGFAYRDRVATNEKLFF. The chain couples TRBV12-5 to TRBJ1-4, with 9 bases that match TRBD1. V was pared by 3 bases and J by 0 bases, with 11 bases of the junction left unmatched. CDR1 is LGHNT and CDR2 is FRNRAP in the germline V gene. The length of the CDR3 is 19 residues.

This chain joins TRBV19 and TRBJ2-3, with D perhaps TRBD1 (6 bases). The CDR3 runs 14 residues. V was shortened by 6 bases and J by 4 bases, with 14 bases between the two germline ends. CDR1 is LNHDA and CDR2 is SQIVND in the germline V gene (reference sequence). CDR3 DNA: TGTGCCAGTAGGGACAGAGCCCGGTCAGATACGCAGTATTTT. This encodes CASRDRARSDTQYF.

This clone was recorded once. The rearrangement uses TRBV5-6 and TRBJ1-5; D is perhaps TRBD1 (6 bases). The germline V and J ends were trimmed by 4 bases and 7 bases, with 15 bases remaining between them. This CDR3 is 14 amino acids long. CDR1 and CDR2 from the germline V gene are SGHDT and YYEEEE. The CDR3 reads CASSGTGTRQPQHF. Written as DNA, the CDR3 is TGTGCCAGCAGCGGAACCGGGACACGACAGCCCCAGCATTTT.

This CDR3 is CASKEVPGSPLHF. The CDR3 bases are TGTGCCAGCAAAGAGGTCCCCGGGTCACCCCTCCACTTT. The rearrangement links TRBV2 to TRBJ1-6; D call uncertain. The CDR3 runs 13 residues. Trimming removed 7 bases from V and 10 bases from J, with 14 bases in between. From germline, CDR1 is SNHLY and CDR2 FYNNEI.

The chain joins TRBV5-4 to TRBJ1-1, with 8 nucleotides matching TRBD1. This CDR3 is built from 14 residues. Germline loops: CDR1 SGHNT, CDR2 YYREEE (reference sequence). J lost 6 bases, V lost 4 bases, and 8 bases had no gene match. In nucleotides, the CDR3 is TGTGCCAGCAGCGGTCAGGGGGCGCGGGCTGAAGCTTTCTTT. The encoded protein is CASSGQGARAEAFF.

Points on this clone: The junction departs from the called germline gene at one end, perhaps through a read error. This chain links TRBV6-1 with TRBJ2-5, with 8 bases fitting TRBD2. From germline, CDR1 is MNHNS and CDR2 SASEGT. The CDR3 totals 15 residues. As DNA, the CDR3 is TGTGCCAGCAGTGCAGTCGGGACTAGTCAAGAGGCCCAGTACTTC. Protein sequence: CASSAVGTSQEAQYF.